Below are 13 T cell receptor beta chains sequenced from a single sample in a study of cytotoxic CD8 clonotypes in ibrutinib-treated CLL. Profiling relied on immunoSEQ multiplex PCR, and the TCRdb table lists in-frame clones only, not all of them. The profile shows 200,000 to 250,000 clones, about four fifths of them singletons. Here the sequenced sample was PBMCs, taken after 12 months of ibrutinib treatment. These receptors all stem from a human donor with chronic lymphocytic leukemia.

This clone showed up just a few times. V is TRBV19 and J is TRBJ2-7; D is perhaps TRBD1 (5 bases). Between the trimmed V and J ends, which lost 4 bases and 2 bases, there was a span of 12 bases. Germline lookup yields CDR1 LNHDA and CDR2 SQIVND (reference sequence). This CDR3 is 14 amino acids long. The CDR3 is CASSNGQGPYEQYF. As DNA, the CDR3 is TGTGCCAGTAGTAACGGTCAGGGCCCCTACGAGCAGTACTTC.

This rearrangement joins TRBV4-1 to TRBJ2-1; possible D gene TRBD2, 5 bases. Trimming left V 2 bases short and J 10 bases short, with 15 bases between. The CDR3 consists of 14 residues. Germline V gives CDR1 MGHRA, CDR2 YSYEKL. CDR3 nucleotide sequence: TGCGCCAGCAGCCAAAGGGTTCCCGGGATAGAGCAGTTCTTC. This codes for CASSQRVPGIEQFF.

This chain joins TRBV2 and TRBJ1-2; no definite D call. Germline CDR1 SNHLY, CDR2 FYNNEI. The CDR3 consists of 16 residues. Trimming pared 2 bases from V and 0 bases from J, leaving 13 bases between. CDR3 loop: CASSESQSYTNYGYTF. CDR3 sequence (DNA): TGTGCCAGCAGTGAATCTCAAAGTTACACTAACTATGGCTACACCTTC.

V and J are TRBV7-9 and TRBJ1-1; 7 nucleotides agree with TRBD1. Germline CDR1 and CDR2: SEHNR and FQNEAQ (reference sequence). The CDR3 contains 14 residues. The J segment lost 6 bases and the V segment lost 4 bases, leaving 8 bases of the junction unmatched. The CDR3 DNA sequence: TGTGCCAGCAGCTCGACCGCCGGGACAGCTGAAGCTTTCTTT. Amino acid sequence: CASSSTAGTAEAFF.

J is TRBJ1-1 and V is TRBV28, with D perhaps TRBD1 (6 bases). Looked up from germline, CDR1 is MDHEN and CDR2 is SYDVKM. The CDR3 extends over 11 amino acids. V lost 3 bases and J 8 bases, leaving 7 bases between the germline ends. In nucleotides, the CDR3 is TGTGCCAGCAGTTTTGGACAGGAAGCTTTCTTT. This codes for CASSFGQEAFF.

To note about this clone: One junction end does not reproduce the germline sequence, and a read error may be involved. The chain is built from TRBV2 and TRBJ1-5; D is perhaps TRBD1 (5 bases). Germline V lookup: CDR1 SNHLY, CDR2 FYNNEI. This CDR3 is built from 14 residues. The CDR3 DNA is TGTGCCAGCAGGGGGGTTGATAGCGATCAGCCCCAGCATTTT. This sequence encodes CASRGVDSDQPQHF.

The CDR3 reads CAWSSGVGREKLFF. The CDR3 DNA reads TGTGCCTGGAGTTCAGGGGTTGGCCGTGAAAAACTGTTTTTT. The V and J genes are TRBV30 and TRBJ1-4; the D gene is possibly TRBD1 (6 bases). The CDR3 is 14 residues long. The germline CDR1 and CDR2 sequences are GTSNPN and SVGIG (reference sequence). V was pared by 2 bases and J by 7 bases, with 14 bases between.

This rearrangement joins TRBV7-6 to TRBJ2-7, with 8 bases matching TRBD2. V trimming: 5 bases; J trimming: 3 bases; junction bases outside the gene matches: 12. The CDR3 spans 16 residues. Germline lookup yields CDR1 SGHVS and CDR2 FNYEAQ. This CDR3 is CASSDFGRGANYEQYF. For the CDR3, the DNA is TGTGCCAGCAGCGATTTTGGGCGGGGGGCTAACTACGAGCAGTACTTC.

The genes are TRBV6-5 and TRBJ1-1; D not resolved. Trimming stripped 2 bases from V and 2 bases from J, with 6 bases between. The CDR3 spans 13 residues. Germline V CDR1 and CDR2: MNHEY, SVGAGI. The CDR3 is CASSYKENTEAFF. As DNA, the CDR3 is TGTGCCAGCAGTTACAAAGAAAACACTGAAGCTTTCTTT.

The chain combines TRBV11-2 with TRBJ1-1; 7 nucleotides agree with TRBD1. In germline, CDR1 is SGHAT, CDR2 FQNNGV. V lost 5 bases and J lost 1; bases outside the gene matches: 4. This CDR3 spans 14 amino acids. CDR3 nucleotide sequence: TGTGCCAGCAGCAAGGGACAGCAGAACACTGAAGCTTTCTTT. Encoded protein: CASSKGQQNTEAFF. The entire variable domain, with the rest obtained from reference TRBV11-2 and TRBJ1-1, is as follows: EAGVAQSPRYKIIEKRQSVAFWCNPISGHATLYWYQQILGQGPKLLIQFQNNGVVDDSQLPKDRFSAERLKGVDSTLKIQPAKLEDSAVYLCASSKGQQNTEAFFGQGTRLTVV.

The rearrangement joins TRBV19 to TRBJ2-3; 8 bases align to TRBD2. The CDR3 is 15 residues long. With V trimmed by 6 bases and J by 0 bases, 5 bases remained unmatched. CDR1 and CDR2 from the germline V gene are LNHDA and SQIVND (reference sequence). CDR3 coding DNA: TGTGCCAGTAGGCTATCTAGCGGGAGCACAGATACGCAGTATTTT. Its protein is CASRLSSGSTDTQYF.

The rearrangement joins TRBV28 to TRBJ2-2, with unresolved D. V was shortened by 6 bases and J by 6 bases, with 11 bases between the two germline ends. Germline CDR1 reads MDHEN; CDR2 reads SYDVKM. There are 13 residues in the CDR3. CDR3 nucleotide sequence: TGTGCCAGCAGCCAAGGGCGCGCCGGGGAGCTGTTTTTT. Protein product: CASSQGRAGELFF.

This clone was seen more than once but under ten times. The rearrangement links TRBV6-5 to TRBJ1-1, with a tentative D call TRBD1 (5 bases). This CDR3 has 16 amino acids. V was pared by 0 bases and J by 1 base, with 12 bases between. CDR1 and CDR2 from the germline V gene are MNHEY and SVGAGI. For the CDR3, the DNA is TGTGCCAGCAGTTACTCTACCGACAGATCGAACACTGAAGCTTTCTTT. This gives the protein CASSYSTDRSNTEAFF.